This TCR beta chain was found in a study of read filtering for tumor transcriptome and immune sequencing. Overall study: DNase treatment preceded whole-transcriptome library preparation.

This clonotype was counted ten times or more. This CDR3 is 14 amino acids long. Trimming cost V 4 bases and J 3 bases; bases outside gene matches: 5. Germline CDR1 SGHRS, CDR2 YFSETQ. Molecular barcoded adaptors covering alpha/delta and beta/gamma chains were used on about 0.4 ug RNA. TCRdb used MiXCR to reprocess the reads, holding one entry per CDR3 protein. The repertoire includes 100,000 to 150,000 distinct CDR3 sequences, 13% of them detected once, and 9.5% to 12% sits in the top ten. Sampling of bone marrow took place during active disease in every patient. This chain connects TRBV5-1 to TRBJ2-5; 8 bases map to TRBD2. The clonotype was recovered from a donor aged 40 or over with multiple myeloma. What was sequenced was a population of CD138-negative cells sorted from bone marrow. The CDR3 nucleotides are TGCGCCAGCAGCCATCAAGCGGGGGAAGAGACCCAGTACTTC. It is translated as CASSHQAGEETQYF.